Below, 13 T cell receptor beta chains from the same sample are listed, as sequenced in a study of lymphopenia after photon versus proton radiotherapy. Method: immunoSEQ multiplex PCR; TCRdb's copy keeps in-frame clones and lacks some. This table has about 83,000 clones, about 86% appearing once. Sequencing used peripheral blood, obtained from a patient treated with proton-based radiotherapy. The receptors originated from a man between 60 and 70 years old with pancreatic cancer.

The rearrangement joins TRBV6-1 to TRBJ2-3; D is unresolved. Germline-derived CDR1 and CDR2 are MNHNS and SASEGT. The V end was cut by 1 base, the J end by 7 bases, with 6 bases between. This CDR3 is built from 12 residues. The CDR3 loop reads CASSEDSYTQYF. As DNA, the CDR3 is TGTGCCAGCAGTGAAGACAGTTATACGCAGTATTTT.

This clone showed up just once. The rearrangement uses TRBV2 and TRBJ2-5; D may match TRBD1 or TRBD2 (6 bases each). Germline-derived CDR1 and CDR2 are SNHLY and FYNNEI. V shed 2 bases and J shed 5 bases, with 12 bases lying between them. CDR3 length: 14 amino acids. CDR3 coding DNA: TGTGCCAGCAGTGAAAACAGGGCGGGGGAGACCCAGTACTTC. It encodes CASSENRAGETQYF.

This chain uses TRBV11-2 with TRBJ1-5; D is undetermined. V lost 0 bases and J lost 2, with 17 bases in between. The CDR3 spans 18 residues. Germline CDR1 reads SGHAT; CDR2 reads FQNNGV. CDR3 in amino acids: CASSLDGLRSNGNQPQHF. The CDR3 region has the DNA TGTGCCAGCAGCTTAGACGGCCTCAGGTCTAATGGCAATCAGCCCCAGCATTTT.

The chain combines TRBV7-9 with TRBJ1-3; no definite D call. V lost 3 bases, J lost 10 bases, and 16 bases lay in between. The germline CDR1 and CDR2 sequences are SEHNR and FQNEAQ (reference sequence). This CDR3 comprises 14 residues. The CDR3 reads CASSFSGDGRTIYF. The CDR3, as DNA: TGTGCCAGCAGCTTTAGCGGAGATGGGAGAACCATATATTTT.

The chain has TRBV28 and TRBJ2-1, with 11 nucleotides matching TRBD2. CDR3 size: 15 residues. The trim removed 6 bases at V and 9 bases at J, leaving 10 bases unmatched. Per germline, CDR1 MDHEN and CDR2 SYDVKM. The CDR3 nucleotides are TGTGCCAGCAGCCCCAGACTAGCGGGAAGTAGTGAGCAGTTCTTC. As protein: CASSPRLAGSSEQFF.

This chain links TRBV7-8 with TRBJ2-3, with 9 bases lining up with TRBD2. The CDR3 is 18 amino acids. Germline V gene data show CDR1 as SGHVS and CDR2 as FQNEAQ. The junction had 8 bases not matched to a gene; V was cut back by 0 bases and J by 1 base. The CDR3 nucleotides are TGTGCCAGCAGCTTAGCTCTAGCGGGGCCCATAGGCACAGATACGCAGTATTTT. It specifies CASSLALAGPIGTDTQYF. Complete variable domain (other parts from reference TRBV7-8 and TRBJ2-3): GAGVSQSPRYKVAKRGQDVALRCDPISGHVSLFWYQQALGQGPEFLTYFQNEAQLDKSGLPSDRFFAERPEGSVSTLKIQRTQQEDSAVYLCASSLALAGPIGTDTQYFGPGTRLTVL.

The chain uses TRBV11-2 and TRBJ2-7, with 7 bases that match TRBD1. This CDR3 is 15 amino acids long. Unmatched junction bases numbered 9, after V lost 1 base and J lost 6 bases. Germline loops: CDR1 SGHAT, CDR2 FQNNGV. CDR3 nucleotides: TGTGCCAGCAGCTTAGTAAGGGGGCGGCTTGCCGAGCAGTACTTC. Translating gives CASSLVRGRLAEQYF.

The chain has TRBV27 and TRBJ2-7; D is undetermined. V was trimmed by 5 bases and J by 2 bases, leaving 13 bases between them. The CDR3 contains 14 residues. Germline CDR1 is MNHEY and CDR2 is SMNVEV (reference sequence). CDR3 in DNA: TGTGCCAGCAGTCTTCTAATCAGACCCTACGAGCAGTACTTC. Translation gives CASSLLIRPYEQYF.

This rearrangement joins TRBV2 to TRBJ1-5, with 10 positions matching TRBD1. The CDR3 has 17 amino acids. The V gene's germline CDR1 is SNHLY and CDR2 FYNNEI. The junction had 8 bases not matched to a gene; V was cut back by 4 bases and J by 2 bases. The CDR3 loop is CASSGGQGSSRNQPQHF. In nucleotides, the CDR3 is TGTGCCAGCAGTGGGGGACAGGGGTCGAGTCGCAATCAGCCCCAGCATTTT.

The chain combines TRBV6-4 with TRBJ1-1, with 7 bases lining up with TRBD1. J lost 1 base, V lost 5 bases, and 1 base had no gene match. The CDR3 spans 13 residues. The V gene's germline CDR1 is MRHNA and CDR2 SNTAGT. The CDR3 spells CASSRDRNTEAFF. As DNA, the CDR3 is TGTGCCAGCAGTCGGGACAGGAACACTGAAGCTTTCTTT.

The chain has TRBV29-1 and TRBJ2-1; D gene unclear. Germline loops: CDR1 SQVTM, CDR2 ANQGSEA. The CDR3 consists of 12 residues. Trimming took 6 bases from V and 4 from J, leaving 10 bases between them. CDR3 residues: CSVFGVYNEQFF. Here the CDR3 DNA reads TGCAGCGTCTTTGGAGTTTACAATGAGCAGTTCTTC.

This chain uses TRBV12-2 with TRBJ1-1; the DNA was not compared with TRBD1, the D call given in the table. TRBV12-2 is listed as a pseudogene. The CDR3 sequence is 17 residues long. The CDR3 sequence is CASRLDRVDIGQLEAFF. Here the CDR3 DNA reads TGTGCAAGTCGCTTAGATCGAGTCGATATCGGACAGTTAGAAGCTTTCTTT.

The chain couples TRBV30 to TRBJ1-1, with 9 bases that match TRBD1. V gave up 5 bases and J gave up 3 bases; unmatched junction bases: 13. This CDR3 has 16 residues. Germline V gene sequence: CDR1 GTSNPN, CDR2 SVGIG (reference sequence). The CDR3 nucleotides read TGTGCCTGGGCTACCCGGGACAGGGACAGGGACACTGAAGCTTTCTTT. The encoded protein is CAWATRDRDRDTEAFF. Filled out from reference TRBV30 and TRBJ1-1, the complete variable domain reads SQTIHQWPATLVQPVGSPLSLECTVEGTSNPNLYWYRQAAGRGLQLLFYSVGIGQISSEVPQNLSASRPQDRQFILSSKKLLLSDSGFYLCAWATRDRDRDTEAFFGQGTRLTVV.